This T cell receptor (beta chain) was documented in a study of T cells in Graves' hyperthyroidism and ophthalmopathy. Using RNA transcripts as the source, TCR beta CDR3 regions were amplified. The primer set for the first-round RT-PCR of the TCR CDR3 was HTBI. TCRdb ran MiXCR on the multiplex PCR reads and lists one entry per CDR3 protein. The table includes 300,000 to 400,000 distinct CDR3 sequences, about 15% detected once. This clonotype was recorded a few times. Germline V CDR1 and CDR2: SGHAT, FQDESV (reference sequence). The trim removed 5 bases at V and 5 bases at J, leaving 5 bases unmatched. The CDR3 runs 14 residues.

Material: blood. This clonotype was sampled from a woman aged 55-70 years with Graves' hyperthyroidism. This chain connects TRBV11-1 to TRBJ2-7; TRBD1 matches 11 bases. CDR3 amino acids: CASSLRTGGHEQYF. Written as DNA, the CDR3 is TGTGCCAGCAGCCTAAGGACAGGGGGCCACGAGCAGTACTTC.